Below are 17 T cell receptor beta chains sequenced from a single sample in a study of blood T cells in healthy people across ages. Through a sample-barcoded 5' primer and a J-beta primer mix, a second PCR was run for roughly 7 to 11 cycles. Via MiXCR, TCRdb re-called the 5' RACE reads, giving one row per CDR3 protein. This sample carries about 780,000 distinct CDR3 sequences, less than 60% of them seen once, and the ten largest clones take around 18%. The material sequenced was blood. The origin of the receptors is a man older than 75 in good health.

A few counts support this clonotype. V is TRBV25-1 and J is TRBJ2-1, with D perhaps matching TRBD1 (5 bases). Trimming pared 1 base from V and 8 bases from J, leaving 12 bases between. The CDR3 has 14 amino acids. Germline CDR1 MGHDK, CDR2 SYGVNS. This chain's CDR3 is CASSELKTVDEQFF. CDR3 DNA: TGTGCCAGCAGTGAATTAAAGACAGTCGATGAGCAGTTCTTC.

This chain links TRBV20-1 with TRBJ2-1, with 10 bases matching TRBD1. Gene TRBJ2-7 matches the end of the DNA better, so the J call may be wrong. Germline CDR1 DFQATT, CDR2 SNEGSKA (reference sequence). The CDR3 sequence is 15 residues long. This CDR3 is CSARRGDRGYNEQYF. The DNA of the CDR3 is TGCAGTGCAAGGCGAGGGGACAGGGGTTACAATGAGCAGTACTTC.

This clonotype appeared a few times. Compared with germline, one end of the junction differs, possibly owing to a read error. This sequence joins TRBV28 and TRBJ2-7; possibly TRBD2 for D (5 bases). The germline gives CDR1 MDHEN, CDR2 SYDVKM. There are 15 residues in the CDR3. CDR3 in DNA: TGTGCCAGCAGTTTAGAGGACTCCGCTACCTACGAGCGGTACTTC. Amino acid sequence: CASSLEDSATYERYF.

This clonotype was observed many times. This CDR3 reads CAIAAGDSYEQYF. CDR3 bases: TGTGCCATCGCGGCGGGAGATTCCTACGAGCAGTACTTC. This rearrangement joins TRBV10-3 to TRBJ2-7; 7 positions agree with TRBD2. The CDR3 runs 13 residues. Losses at the gene ends were 8 bases for V and 1 base for J; bases not matched to a gene: 5. Germline-derived CDR1 and CDR2 are ENHRY and SYGVKD.

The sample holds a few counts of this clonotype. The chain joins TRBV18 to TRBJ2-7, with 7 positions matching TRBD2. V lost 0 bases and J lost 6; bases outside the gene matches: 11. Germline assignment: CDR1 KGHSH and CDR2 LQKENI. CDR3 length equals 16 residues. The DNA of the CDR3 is TGTGCCAGCTCACCACCCTGGGCTAGCGGATTAAGCGAGCAGTACTTC. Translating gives CASSPPWASGLSEQYF.

The CDR3 DNA sequence: TGTGCCAGCAGCCCACTAGCGGGAGTTGATACGCAGTATTTT. It yields the protein CASSPLAGVDTQYF. The chain couples TRBV11-3 to TRBJ2-3, with 11 positions matching TRBD2. The germline gives CDR1 SGHNT, CDR2 YENEEA. V dropped 5 bases and J dropped 6; count of bases not matched to a gene: 4. The CDR3 has 14 amino acids.

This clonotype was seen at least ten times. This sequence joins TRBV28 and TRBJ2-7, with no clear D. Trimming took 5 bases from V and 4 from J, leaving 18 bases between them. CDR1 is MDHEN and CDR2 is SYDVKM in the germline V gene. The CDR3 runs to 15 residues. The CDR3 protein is CASSIINKIAYEQYF. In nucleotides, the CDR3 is TGTGCCAGCAGTATTATCAACAAAATAGCATACGAGCAGTACTTC. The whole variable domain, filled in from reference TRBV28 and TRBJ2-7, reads DVKVTQSSRYLVKRTGEKVFLECVQDMDHENMFWYRQDPGLGLRLIYFSYDVKMKEKGDIPEGYSVSREKKERFSLILESASTNQTSMYLCASSIINKIAYEQYFGPGTRLTVT.

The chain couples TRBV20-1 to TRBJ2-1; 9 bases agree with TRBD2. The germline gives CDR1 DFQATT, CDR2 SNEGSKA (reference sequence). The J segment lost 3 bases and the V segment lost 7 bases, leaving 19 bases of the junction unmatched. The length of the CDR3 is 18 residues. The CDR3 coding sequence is TGCAGTGTGGACGCGGGAGGGATTAGCGGGCCGGGCTACAATGAGCAGTTCTTC. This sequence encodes CSVDAGGISGPGYNEQFF.

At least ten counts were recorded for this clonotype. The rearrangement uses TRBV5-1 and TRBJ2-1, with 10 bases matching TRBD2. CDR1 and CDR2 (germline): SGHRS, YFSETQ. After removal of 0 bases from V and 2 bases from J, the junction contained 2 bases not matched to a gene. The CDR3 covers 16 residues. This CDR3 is CASSLGGTSAYNEQFF. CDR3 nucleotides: TGCGCCAGCAGCTTGGGGGGGACTAGCGCCTACAATGAGCAGTTCTTC.

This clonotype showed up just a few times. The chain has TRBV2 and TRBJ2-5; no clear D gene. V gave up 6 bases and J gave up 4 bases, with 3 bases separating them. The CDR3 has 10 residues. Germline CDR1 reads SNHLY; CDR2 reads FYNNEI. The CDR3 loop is CASRIETQYF. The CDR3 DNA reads TGTGCCAGCAGAATAGAGACCCAGTACTTC.

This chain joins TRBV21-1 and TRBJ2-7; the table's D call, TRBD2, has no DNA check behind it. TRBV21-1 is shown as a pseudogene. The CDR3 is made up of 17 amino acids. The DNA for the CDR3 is TGTGCCAGCAGCAAAGGGAGGGGGGACTATCCTTCCTACGAGCAGTACTTC. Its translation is CASSKGRGDYPSYEQYF.

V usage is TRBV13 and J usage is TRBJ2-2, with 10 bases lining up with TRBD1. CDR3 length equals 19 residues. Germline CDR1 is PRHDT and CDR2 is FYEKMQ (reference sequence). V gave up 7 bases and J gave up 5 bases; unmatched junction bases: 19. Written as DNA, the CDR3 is TGTGCCAGCACCCGATTCGTTTCGACCGGGACAGGGGAAACCGGGGAGCTGTTTTTT. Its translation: CASTRFVSTGTGETGELFF.

CDR3 nucleotide sequence: TGCAGCGTTGCCGGGACTCTCACAGATACGCAGTATTTT. This translates into CSVAGTLTDTQYF. J is TRBJ2-3 and V is TRBV29-1; D may be TRBD2 (6 bases). The CDR3 totals 13 residues. Trimming removed 4 bases at V and 2 bases at J, with 10 bases between. Germline CDR1 and CDR2: SQVTM and ANQGSEA.

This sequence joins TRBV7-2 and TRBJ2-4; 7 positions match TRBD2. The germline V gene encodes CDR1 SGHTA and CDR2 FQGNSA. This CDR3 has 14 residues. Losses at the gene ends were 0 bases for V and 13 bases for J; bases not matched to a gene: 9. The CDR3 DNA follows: TGTGCCAGCAGCTTAGCGTCCGAGTGGGGAGGGCAGTACTTC. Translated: CASSLASEWGGQYF.

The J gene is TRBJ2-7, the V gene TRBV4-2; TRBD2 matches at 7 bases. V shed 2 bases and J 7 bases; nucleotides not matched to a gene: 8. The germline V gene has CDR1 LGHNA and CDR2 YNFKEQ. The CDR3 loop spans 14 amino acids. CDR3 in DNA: TGTGCCAGCAGCCAAATTTTGACTAGCAATGAGCAGTACTTC. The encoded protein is CASSQILTSNEQYF.

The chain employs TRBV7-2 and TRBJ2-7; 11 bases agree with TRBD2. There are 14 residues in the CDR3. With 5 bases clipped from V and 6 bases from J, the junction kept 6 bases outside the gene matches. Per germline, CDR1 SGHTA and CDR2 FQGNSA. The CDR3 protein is CASSLSGRAREQYF. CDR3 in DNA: TGTGCCAGCAGCCTTAGCGGGAGGGCCCGCGAGCAGTACTTC.

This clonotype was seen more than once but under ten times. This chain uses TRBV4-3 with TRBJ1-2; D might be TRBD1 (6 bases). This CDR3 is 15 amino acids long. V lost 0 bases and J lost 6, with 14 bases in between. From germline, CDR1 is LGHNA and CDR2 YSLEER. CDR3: CASSQDPGRDNGYTF. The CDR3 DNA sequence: TGCGCCAGCAGCCAAGATCCAGGGAGGGACAATGGCTACACCTTC.